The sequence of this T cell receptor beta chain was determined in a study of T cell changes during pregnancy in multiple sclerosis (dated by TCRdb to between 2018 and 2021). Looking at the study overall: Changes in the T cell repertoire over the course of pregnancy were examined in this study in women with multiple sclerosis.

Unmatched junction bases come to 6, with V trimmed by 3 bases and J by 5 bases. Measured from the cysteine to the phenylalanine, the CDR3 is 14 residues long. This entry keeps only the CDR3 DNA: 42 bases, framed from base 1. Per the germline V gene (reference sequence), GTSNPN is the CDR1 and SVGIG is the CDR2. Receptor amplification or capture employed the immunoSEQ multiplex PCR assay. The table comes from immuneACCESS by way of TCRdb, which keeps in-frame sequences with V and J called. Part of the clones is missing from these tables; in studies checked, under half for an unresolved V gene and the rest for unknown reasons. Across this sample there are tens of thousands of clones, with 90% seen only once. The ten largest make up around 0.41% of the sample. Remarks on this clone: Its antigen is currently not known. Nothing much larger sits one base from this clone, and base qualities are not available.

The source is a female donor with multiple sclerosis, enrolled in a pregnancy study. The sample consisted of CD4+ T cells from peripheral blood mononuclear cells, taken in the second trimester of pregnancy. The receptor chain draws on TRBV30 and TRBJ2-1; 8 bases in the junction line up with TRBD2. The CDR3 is CAWRGLVHHNEQFF. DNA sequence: TGTGCCTGGAGGGGACTAGTCCATCACAATGAGCAGTTCTTC.